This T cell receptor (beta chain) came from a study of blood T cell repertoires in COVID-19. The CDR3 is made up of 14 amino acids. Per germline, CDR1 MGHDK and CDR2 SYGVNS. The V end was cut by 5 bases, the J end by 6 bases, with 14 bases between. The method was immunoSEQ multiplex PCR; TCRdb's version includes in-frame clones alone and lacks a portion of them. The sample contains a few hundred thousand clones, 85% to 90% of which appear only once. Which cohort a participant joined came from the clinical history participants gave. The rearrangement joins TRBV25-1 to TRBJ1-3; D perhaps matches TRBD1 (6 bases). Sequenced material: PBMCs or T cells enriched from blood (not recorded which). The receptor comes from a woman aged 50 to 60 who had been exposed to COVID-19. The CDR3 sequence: CASSNAQGLNTIYF. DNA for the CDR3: TGTGCCAGCAGTAATGCACAGGGTTTAAACACCATATATTTT. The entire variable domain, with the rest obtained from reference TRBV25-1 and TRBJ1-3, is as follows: EADIYQTPRYLVIGTGKKITLECSQTMGHDKMYWYQQDPGMELHLIHYSYGVNSTEKGDLSSESTVSRIRTEHFPLTLESARPSHTSQYLCASSNAQGLNTIYFGEGSWLTVV.